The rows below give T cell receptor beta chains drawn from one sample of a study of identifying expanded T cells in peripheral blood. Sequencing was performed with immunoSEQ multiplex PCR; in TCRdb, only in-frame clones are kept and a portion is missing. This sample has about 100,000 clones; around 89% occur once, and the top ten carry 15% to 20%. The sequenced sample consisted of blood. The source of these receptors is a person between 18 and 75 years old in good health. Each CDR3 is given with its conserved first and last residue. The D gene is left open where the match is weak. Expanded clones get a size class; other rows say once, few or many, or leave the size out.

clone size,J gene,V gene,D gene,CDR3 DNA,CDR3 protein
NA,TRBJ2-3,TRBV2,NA,TGTGCCAGCAGTGCCTCGGGTCCTAACACAGATACGCAGTATTTT,CASSASGPNTDTQYF
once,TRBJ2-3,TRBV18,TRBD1,TGTGCCAGCTCACCTCAGGGGGCGCGGGGCACAGATACGCAGTATTTT,CASSPQGARGTDTQYF
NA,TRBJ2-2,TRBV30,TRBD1,TGTGCCTGGGACGCGGGACAGGCGAACACCGGGGAGCTGTTTTTT,CAWDAGQANTGELFF
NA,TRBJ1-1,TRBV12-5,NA,TGTGCCACAGGGCCTGAAGCTTTCTTT,CATGPEAFF
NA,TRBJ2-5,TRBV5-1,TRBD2,TGCGCCAGCAGCTTGCCCCATAGCGGGGGGGCCGAGGAGACCCAGTACTTC,CASSLPHSGGAEETQYF
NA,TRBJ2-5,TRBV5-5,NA,TGTGCCAGCAGCTTGAGTCGCGGGGCCCAAGAGACCCAGTACTTC,CASSLSRGAQETQYF
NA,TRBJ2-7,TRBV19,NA,TGTGCCAGTAGTACCCCGACGGAGGTCTCCTACGAGCAGTACTTC,CASSTPTEVSYEQYF
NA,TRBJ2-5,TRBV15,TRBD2,TGTGCCACCAGCAGAGCCTCTAGCGGTGGAGAGACCCAGTACTTC,CATSRASSGGETQYF
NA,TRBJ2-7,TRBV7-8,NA,TGTGCCAGCAGCTTAGGTTCTATGTGGGGCGAGCAGTACTTC,CASSLGSMWGEQYF
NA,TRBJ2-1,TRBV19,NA,TGTGCCAGTAGTAAACCCTGGGGGTCTTCCTACAATGAGCAGTTCTTC,CASSKPWGSSYNEQFF
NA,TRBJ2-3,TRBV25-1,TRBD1,TGTGCCAGCACCAGGACAGGGTTGGCAGATACGCAGTATTTT,CASTRTGLADTQYF
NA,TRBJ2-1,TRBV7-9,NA,TGTGCCAGCAGGGCAAAAGGGGGAAACAATGAGCAGTTCTTC,CASRAKGGNNEQFF
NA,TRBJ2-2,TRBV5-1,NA,TGCGCCAGCAGCTTGGACAGGGCGAACACCGGGGAGCTGTTTTTT,CASSLDRANTGELFF
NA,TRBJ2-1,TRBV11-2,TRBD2,TGTGCCTCGGGGGGGGCTGTCGATGAGCAGTTCTTC,CASGGAVDEQFF
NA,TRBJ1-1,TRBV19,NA,TGTGCCAGTAGTAAAACCTCGAACACTGAAGCTTTCTTT,CASSKTSNTEAFF
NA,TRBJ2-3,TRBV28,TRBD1,TGTGCCAGCAGGGCCGTCAGGGACAGAATCCTTTCAGATACGCAGTATTTT,CASRAVRDRILSDTQYF
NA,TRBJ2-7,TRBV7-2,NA,TGTGCCAGCAGCCACGGCGCCCCCGCCCTGTACTTC,CASSHGAPALYF
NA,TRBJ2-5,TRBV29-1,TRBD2,TGCAGCGTCGGACTAGCGGGAGAGACCCAGTACTTC,CSVGLAGETQYF
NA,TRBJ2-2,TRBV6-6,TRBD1,TGTGCCAGCAGTTACCAGGGACAGGGGGCCGGGGAGCTGTTTTTT,CASSYQGQGAGELFF
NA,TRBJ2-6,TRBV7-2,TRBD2,TGTGCCAGCAGCCGGGAGGCCGGGGCCAACGTCCTGACTTTC,CASSREAGANVLTF